The 11 T cell receptor beta chains below all came from one sample that was sequenced in a study of response to subunit inactivated influenza vaccine. One entry per CDR3 protein results from TCRdb running MiXCR on the RT-PCR reads. The table lists hundreds of thousands of distinct CDR3 sequences, about 15% of them singletons. The sample in question was PBMCs from blood, obtained roughly 2 weeks before vaccination. These receptors came from a man aged 45-60 years who received an inactivated influenza vaccine.

In its sample, this clonotype was seen many times. This sequence joins TRBV20-1 and TRBJ2-2, with no clear D. Germline V CDR1 and CDR2: DFQATT, SNEGSKA (reference sequence). With 2 bases removed from V and 6 bases from J, the gap between germline ends came to 4 bases. CDR3 size: 11 residues. The CDR3 spells CSARSSGELFF. The DNA of the CDR3 is TGCAGTGCTAGATCTTCCGGGGAGCTGTTTTTT.

V gene TRBV4-3 combines with J gene TRBJ1-1; 7 bases are shared with TRBD1. Germline V gives CDR1 LGHNA, CDR2 YSLEER. The CDR3 spans 17 residues. Trimming removed 0 bases from V and 1 base from J; junction bases left unmatched: 8. This chain's CDR3 is CASSQDLGQPKNTEAFF. CDR3 in DNA: TGCGCCAGCAGCCAAGATTTGGGACAGCCTAAGAACACTGAAGCTTTCTTT.

This clonotype appeared a few times. This sequence joins TRBV3-1 and TRBJ2-7; 8 positions match TRBD2. This CDR3 is 15 amino acids long. V dropped 5 bases and J dropped 1; count of bases not matched to a gene: 7. Germline V gene lookup returns CDR1 LGHDT and CDR2 YNNKEL (reference sequence). The CDR3: CASSSMSGGSYEQYF. In DNA, the CDR3 is TGTGCCAGCAGCTCGATGAGCGGGGGATCCTACGAGCAGTACTTC.

This clonotype occurred many times. The chain has TRBV4-2 and TRBJ2-1, with D perhaps matching TRBD2 (5 bases). Trimming took 0 bases from V and 6 from J, leaving 15 bases between them. Per germline, CDR1 LGHNA and CDR2 YNFKEQ. The CDR3 runs 16 residues. The CDR3 nucleotides read TGTGCCAGCAGCCAAGATTCAGGTCTAGCTGTCAATGAGCAGTTCTTC. This codes for CASSQDSGLAVNEQFF.

The genes are TRBV24-1 and TRBJ2-1; D may correspond to TRBD1 or TRBD2 (5 bases each). The CDR3 sequence is 14 residues long. Trimming removed 5 bases from V and 6 bases from J, with 13 bases in between. Germline CDR1 is KGHDR and CDR2 is SFDVKD. This chain's CDR3 is CATSAQGGGNEQFF. Written as DNA, the CDR3 is TGTGCCACCAGTGCCCAGGGTGGGGGCAATGAGCAGTTCTTC.

The V call is TRBV14, the J call TRBJ1-4; D is perhaps TRBD1 (5 bases). The CDR3 is made up of 15 amino acids. In germline, CDR1 is SGHDN, CDR2 FVKESK. Trimming shortened V by 4 bases and J by 0 bases, and 9 bases separated the two germline ends. DNA of the CDR3: TGTGCCAGCAGCCTCCGACAGACAACTAATGAAAAACTGTTTTTT. Its translation: CASSLRQTTNEKLFF.

The genes are TRBV7-2 and TRBJ2-1; unclear D gene. Trimming removed 8 bases at V and 7 bases at J, with 15 bases between. CDR1 SGHTA and CDR2 FQGNSA come from the germline V gene. CDR3 length: 13 amino acids. CDR3 in DNA: TGTGCCAGCCGCCCCCTGACCTTGAATGAGCAGTTCTTC. It encodes CASRPLTLNEQFF.

This sequence joins TRBV7-3 and TRBJ2-1; 8 bases agree with TRBD2. Germline loops: CDR1 SGHTA, CDR2 FQGTGA. The CDR3 spans 15 residues. The junction had 10 bases not matched to a gene; V was cut back by 5 bases and J by 7 bases. Here the CDR3 reads CASSPGKAGGNEQFF. The CDR3 region has the DNA TGTGCCAGCAGCCCCGGGAAGGCGGGAGGAAATGAGCAGTTCTTC.

This clonotype was seen more than once but under ten times. This rearrangement joins TRBV6-2 or TRBV6-3 to TRBJ2-7; TRBD1 is a possible D gene (6 bases). This CDR3 spans 14 amino acids. Trimming took 3 bases from V and 2 from J, leaving 11 bases between them. Germline V gene sequence: CDR1 MNHEY, CDR2 SVGEGT. This chain's CDR3 is CASSYGGSTYEQYF. In DNA form, the CDR3 reads TGTGCCAGCAGTTATGGGGGCTCCACCTACGAGCAGTACTTC.

The chain recombines TRBV6-1 with TRBJ2-7, with D tentatively TRBD1 (6 bases). This CDR3 region has 15 residues. Germline CDR1 is MNHNS and CDR2 is SASEGT. The V end lost 5 bases, the J end lost 3 bases, and 17 bases lay between the germline ends. The CDR3 sequence is CASSPRTASNYEQYF. The CDR3 region has the DNA TGTGCCAGCAGTCCCCGGACAGCTAGCAACTACGAGCAGTACTTC.

This chain uses TRBV24-1 with TRBJ2-3, with D uncertain. The CDR3 totals 14 residues. V was trimmed by 0 bases and J by 5 bases, leaving 8 bases between them. Germline CDR1 and CDR2: KGHDR and SFDVKD. The CDR3 loop is CATSDLVGRDTQYF. The CDR3 nucleotides read TGTGCCACCAGTGATTTGGTTGGAAGAGATACGCAGTATTTT.